This TCR beta chain was identified in a study of long-term antiretroviral therapy in people with HIV. The study, taken as a whole, reports: Subsequent to ART, diversity was augmented yet persisted below that of transplant donor controls. Pre-ART expanded clones dominated the repertoire at every time point.

Sequencing used immunoSEQ v3.0 at survey level. Per-sample targets for sequencing were about 40,000-50,000 T-cell genomes. TCRdb's copy holds only in-frame clones and misses some; the assay was immunoSEQ multiplex PCR. This repertoire shows tens of thousands of clones, around 96% found once; its top ten account for roughly 2.5%. Turning to this clone: Its antigen is unidentified.

The V and J ends lost 7 bases and 3 bases respectively, with 4 bases between them. There are 11 residues in the CDR3. Germline CDR1 and CDR2: MNHEY and SVGAGI. This chain links TRBV6-5 with TRBJ1-3; D uncertain. The origin of this receptor is a woman between 45 and 65 years old with HIV. This specimen was unsorted PBMCs, taken 3.7 years after starting antiretroviral therapy. DNA for the CDR3: TGTGCCAGCAAGGATGGAAACACCATATATTTT. Translating it yields CASKDGNTIYF.